This T cell receptor beta chain appears in the sequencing data of a study of chemoradiotherapy in HPV16-positive cancers. In germline, CDR1 is MNHNS, CDR2 SASEGT. V was cut by 0 bases and J by 7 bases, with 6 bases left in between. This CDR3 has 12 amino acids. Repertoires were sampled repeatedly during chemoradiotherapy. To note about this clone: Its cognate antigen is unknown.

Study results and caveats: Non-HPV-specific T cells did not expand in tumors during treatment, whereas candidate HPV-specific clones and E7-related motifs did.

Profiling relied on immunoSEQ multiplex PCR, and the TCRdb table lists in-frame clones only, not all of them. This sample has under 35,000 clones, with 93% found just once. The sequence came from a human donor with HPV-associated anogenital cancer. This rearrangement joins TRBV6-1 to TRBJ1-2; D remains unclear. The specimen was blood, collected from a patient who underwent chemoradiotherapy. CDR3 protein: CASSEAGVGYTF. As DNA, the CDR3 is TGTGCCAGCAGTGAAGCCGGGGTTGGCTACACCTTC.